The present TCR beta chain was sequenced within a study of OX40 agonist ivuxolimab in advanced cancers. For the study at large: Two cutaneous melanoma patients and one hepatocellular carcinoma patient, three in all, had partial responses.

Turning to this clone: Antigen specificity is unknown.

V was pared by 4 bases and J by 0 bases, with 19 bases between. The CDR3 loop spans 18 amino acids. Looked up from germline, CDR1 is LGHNA and CDR2 is YNFKEQ. This table comes from immunoSEQ multiplex PCR, and its TCRdb copy is limited to in-frame clones, with some not included. Found here are about 29,000 clones, approximately 93% of them singletons; the top ten hold about a tenth. Study-wide points: Some patients without response likewise showed low normalized clonal expansion.

The clonotype comes from an adult with an advanced solid tumor such as melanoma, head and neck, liver or kidney cancer. This specimen was CD4+ or CD8+ T cells sorted from blood, taken in a trial of the OX40 agonist ivuxolimab. This rearrangement joins TRBV4-2 to TRBJ1-3, with D perhaps matching TRBD1 (5 bases). CDR3 amino acids: CASSPPFGLGDSGNTIYF. The CDR3 DNA is TGTGCCAGCAGCCCCCCTTTTGGGTTGGGGGACTCTGGAAACACCATATATTTT.